These 7 T cell receptor beta chains share one sample of origin, sequenced in a study of blood T cell repertoires in COVID-19. Clones were read by immunoSEQ multiplex PCR, and TCRdb kept only the in-frame ones, dropping some. The table records about 100,000 clones, 80% to 90% of them present only once. Sequencing used PBMCs or T cells enriched from blood (not recorded which). These receptors came from a woman aged 45-59 years who had recovered from COVID-19.

The V and J genes are TRBV27 and TRBJ2-1; 15 bases match TRBD2. The V segment lost 5 bases and the J segment 6 bases; nucleotides outside the gene matches: 8. Germline CDR1 and CDR2: MNHEY and SMNVEV (reference sequence). This CDR3 has 17 residues. The CDR3 spells CASSRGLAGGYLNEQFF. The CDR3 DNA follows: TGTGCCAGCAGTCGGGGACTAGCGGGAGGTTACCTCAATGAGCAGTTCTTC.

The rearrangement links TRBV5-1 to TRBJ1-3; D unresolved. The V gene lost 0 bases and the J gene lost 0 bases, with 10 bases spanning the gap. This CDR3 contains 16 residues. The germline V gene encodes CDR1 SGHRS and CDR2 YFSETQ. CDR3 sequence: CASSLAETYSGNTIYF. The CDR3 DNA reads TGCGCCAGCAGCTTGGCCGAGACATACTCTGGAAACACCATATATTTT.

V usage is TRBV6-4 and J usage is TRBJ2-3; D unresolved. V was pared by 3 bases and J by 8 bases, with 12 bases between. In germline, CDR1 is MRHNA, CDR2 SNTAGT. The CDR3 extends over 13 amino acids. The chain's CDR3 is CASSELISGTQYF. CDR3 bases: TGTGCCAGCAGTGAACTTATTAGTGGTACGCAGTATTTT.

The V call is TRBV7-9, the J call TRBJ1-3; TRBD1 aligns across 7 bases. The germline V gene encodes CDR1 SEHNR and CDR2 FQNEAQ (reference sequence). V lost 5 bases, J lost 7 bases, and 11 bases stayed unmatched. There are 15 residues in the CDR3. The CDR3 is CASSADRVPGNTIYF. CDR3 sequence (DNA): TGTGCCAGCAGCGCCGACAGGGTCCCCGGGAACACCATATATTTT.

The chain carries TRBV5-4 and TRBJ2-1, with D maybe TRBD2 (6 bases). Germline V CDR1 and CDR2: SGHNT, YYREEE (reference sequence). The V and J ends lost 2 bases and 6 bases respectively, with 18 bases between them. The CDR3 is 16 residues long. The CDR3 DNA follows: TGTGCCAGCAGCTTTGAGATCGGAGGGCCGGGCAATGAGCAGTTCTTC. It codes for CASSFEIGGPGNEQFF.

This clone showed up just a few times. This chain uses TRBV5-4 with TRBJ2-7; weak D call: TRBD2 (6 bases). The CDR3 sequence is 12 residues long. V dropped 4 bases and J dropped 2 bases, with 7 bases sitting between them. In germline, CDR1 is SGHNT, CDR2 YYREEE (reference sequence). The CDR3 nucleotides are TGTGCCAGCAGCGCTAGCGCCTACGAGCAGTACTTC. Translation: CASSASAYEQYF.

The V and J genes are TRBV28 and TRBJ1-3; D is possibly TRBD1 (5 bases). Germline assignment: CDR1 MDHEN and CDR2 SYDVKM. Deletions cut 6 bases from V and 6 bases from J, with 12 bases between. The CDR3 runs to 13 residues. This CDR3 is CASSAGPLNTIYF. The CDR3, as DNA: TGTGCCAGCAGCGCAGGGCCTTTAAACACCATATATTTT.